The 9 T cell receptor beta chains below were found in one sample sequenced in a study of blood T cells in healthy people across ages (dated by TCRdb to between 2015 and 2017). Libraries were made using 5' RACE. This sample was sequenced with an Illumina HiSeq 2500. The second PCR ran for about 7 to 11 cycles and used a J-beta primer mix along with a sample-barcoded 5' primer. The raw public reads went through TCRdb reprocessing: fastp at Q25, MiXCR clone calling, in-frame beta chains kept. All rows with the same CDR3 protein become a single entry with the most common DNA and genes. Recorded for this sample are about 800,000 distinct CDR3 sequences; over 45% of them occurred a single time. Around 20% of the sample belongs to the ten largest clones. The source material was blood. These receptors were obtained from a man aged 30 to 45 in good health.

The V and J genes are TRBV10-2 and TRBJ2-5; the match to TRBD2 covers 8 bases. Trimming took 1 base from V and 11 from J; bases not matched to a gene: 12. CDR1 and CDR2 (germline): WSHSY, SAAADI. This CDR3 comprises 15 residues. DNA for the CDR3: TGCGCCAGCAGTGAGTGGCCTACCGGGCGGGGGGAGCAGTACTTC. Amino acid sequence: CASSEWPTGRGEQYF.

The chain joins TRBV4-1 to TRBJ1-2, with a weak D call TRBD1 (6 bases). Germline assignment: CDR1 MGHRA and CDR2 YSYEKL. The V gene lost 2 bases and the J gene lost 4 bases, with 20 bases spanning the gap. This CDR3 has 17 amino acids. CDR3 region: CASSQNLRRGEFYGYTF. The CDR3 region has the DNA TGCGCCAGCAGCCAAAATTTGCGCAGGGGTGAATTCTATGGCTACACCTTC.

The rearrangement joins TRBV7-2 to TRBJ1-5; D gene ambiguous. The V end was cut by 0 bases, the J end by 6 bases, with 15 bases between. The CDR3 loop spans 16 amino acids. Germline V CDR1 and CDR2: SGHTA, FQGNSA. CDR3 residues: CASSLAPRRVIQPQHF. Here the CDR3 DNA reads TGTGCCAGCAGCTTAGCCCCTAGGCGAGTTATTCAGCCCCAGCATTTT.

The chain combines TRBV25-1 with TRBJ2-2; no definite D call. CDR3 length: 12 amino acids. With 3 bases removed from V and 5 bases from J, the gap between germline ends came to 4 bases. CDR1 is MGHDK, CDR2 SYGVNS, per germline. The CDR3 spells CASSEVTGELFF. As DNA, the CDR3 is TGTGCCAGCAGTGAGGTTACCGGGGAGCTGTTTTTT.

The chain's CDR3 is CASSSLRTVQETQYF. In DNA, the CDR3 is TGTGCCAGCAGTTCCCTTAGGACAGTCCAAGAGACCCAGTACTTC. This chain links TRBV28 with TRBJ2-5, with D perhaps TRBD1 (6 bases). The CDR3 spans 15 residues. V was shortened by 4 bases and J by 1 base, with 13 bases between the two germline ends. Germline-derived CDR1 and CDR2 are MDHEN and SYDVKM.

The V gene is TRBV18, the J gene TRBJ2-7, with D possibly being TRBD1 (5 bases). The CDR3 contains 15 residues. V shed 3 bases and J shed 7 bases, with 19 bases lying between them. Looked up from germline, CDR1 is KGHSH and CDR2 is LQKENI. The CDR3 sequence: CASSPREDMYNEQYF. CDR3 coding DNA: TGTGCCAGCTCACCCCGTGAGGACATGTACAATGAGCAGTACTTC.

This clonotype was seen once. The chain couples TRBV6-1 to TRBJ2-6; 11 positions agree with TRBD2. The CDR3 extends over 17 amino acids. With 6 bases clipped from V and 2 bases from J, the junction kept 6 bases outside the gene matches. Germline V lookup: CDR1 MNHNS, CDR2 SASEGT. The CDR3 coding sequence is TGTGCCAGCAGCCATAGCGGGAGGGGTGCTGGGGCCAACGTCCTGACTTTC. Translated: CASSHSGRGAGANVLTF.

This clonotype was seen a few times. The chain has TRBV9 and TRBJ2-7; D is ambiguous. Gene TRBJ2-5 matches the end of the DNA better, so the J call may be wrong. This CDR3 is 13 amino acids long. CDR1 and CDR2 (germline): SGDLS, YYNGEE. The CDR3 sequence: CASSAYGMETQYF. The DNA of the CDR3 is TGTGCCAGCAGCGCGTATGGAATGGAGACCCAGTACTTC.

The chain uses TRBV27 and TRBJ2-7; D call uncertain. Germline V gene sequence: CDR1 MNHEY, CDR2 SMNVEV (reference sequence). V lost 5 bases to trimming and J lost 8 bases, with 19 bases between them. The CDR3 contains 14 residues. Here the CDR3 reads CASSPSARGRQQYF. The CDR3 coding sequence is TGTGCCAGCAGTCCGTCCGCCCGTGGGCGGCAGCAGTACTTC.